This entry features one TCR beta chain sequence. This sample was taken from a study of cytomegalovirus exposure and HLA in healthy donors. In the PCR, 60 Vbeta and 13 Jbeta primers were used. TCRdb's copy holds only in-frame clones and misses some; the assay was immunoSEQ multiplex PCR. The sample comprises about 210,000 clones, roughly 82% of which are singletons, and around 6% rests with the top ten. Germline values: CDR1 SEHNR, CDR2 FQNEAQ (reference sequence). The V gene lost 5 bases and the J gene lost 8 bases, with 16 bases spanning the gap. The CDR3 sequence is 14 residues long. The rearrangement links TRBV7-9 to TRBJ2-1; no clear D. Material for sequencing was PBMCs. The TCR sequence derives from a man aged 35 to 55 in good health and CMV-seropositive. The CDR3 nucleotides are TGTGCCAGCAGCCGCATCGCGGCAGTGGATGAGCAGTTCTTC. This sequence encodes CASSRIAAVDEQFF.